These 30 T cell receptor beta chains originate from one sample sequenced in a study of Ad26.COV2.S vaccination and SARS-CoV-2 variants. Treatment defined: about 20 received Ad26.COV2.S at low or high dose, single or two shots; roughly five received placebo; per-sample allocation not given. The samples date from day 63 after the first vaccine or placebo injection. The assay was immunoSEQ multiplex PCR, and TCRdb's table has in-frame clones only and misses some. In the table there are about 680,000 clones, 70% to 90% of which are singletons. Sequencing was performed on peripheral blood, taken in a trial of Ad26.COV2.S vaccine versus placebo. The receptors here all came from a person aged 18 to 65 who received the Ad26.COV2.S COVID-19 vaccine or a placebo.

The chain links TRBV12-3 or TRBV12-4 to TRBJ1-4; a weak D match, TRBD1 (5 bases). The V gene lost 9 bases and the J gene lost 10 bases, with 18 bases spanning the gap. This CDR3 is 13 amino acids long. DNA of the CDR3: TGTGCCAGTACACGGGGCCGCGATGGAAAACTGTTTTTT. Translation gives CASTRGRDGKLFF.

The chain uses TRBV29-1 and TRBJ2-1, with D uncertain. Germline V gene data show CDR1 as SQVTM and CDR2 as ANQGSEA. The CDR3 covers 13 residues. Trimming left V 4 bases short and J 0 bases short, with 7 bases between. In nucleotides, the CDR3 is TGCAGCGTTGTTGGCAGCTCCTACAATGAGCAGTTCTTC. The encoded protein is CSVVGSSYNEQFF.

This clone was seen just once. The J gene is TRBJ1-1, the V gene TRBV7-9, with D perhaps TRBD1 (5 bases). Trimming took off 5 bases at V and 6 bases at J, with 13 bases between the two ends. Germline loops: CDR1 SEHNR, CDR2 FQNEAQ (reference sequence). The CDR3 consists of 13 residues. The CDR3 loop is CASSKWGGAEAFF. DNA for the CDR3: TGTGCCAGCAGCAAGTGGGGGGGAGCTGAAGCTTTCTTT.

V and J are TRBV6-2 or TRBV6-3 and TRBJ2-1, with 12 bases identical to TRBD2. The junction had 15 bases not matched to a gene; V was cut back by 5 bases and J by 4 bases. Germline V CDR1 and CDR2: MNHEY, SVGEGT. This CDR3 has 19 amino acids. DNA for the CDR3: TGTGCCAGCAGTACTACAAGGGCTAGCGGGAGGGCCCGGTACAATGAGCAGTTCTTC. Protein: CASSTTRASGRARYNEQFF.

V usage is TRBV18 and J usage is TRBJ2-7, with unresolved D. This CDR3 is 12 amino acids long. V was clipped by 6 bases and J by 5 bases, with 11 bases between them. Germline lookup yields CDR1 KGHSH and CDR2 LQKENI. The CDR3 nucleotides read TGTGCCAGCTCCCTCGAGGCCGACGAGCAGTACTTC. Translating it yields CASSLEADEQYF.

To note about this clone: This sample also contains other DNA sequences that code for the same CDR3. The V call is TRBV5-1, the J call TRBJ2-7; 7 nucleotides align to TRBD1. CDR3 length: 14 residues. The germline V gene has CDR1 SGHRS and CDR2 YFSETQ. Trimming took 2 bases from V and 4 from J; bases not matched to a gene: 6. The CDR3 loop reads CASSLGQVPYEQYF. CDR3 DNA sequence: TGCGCCAGCAGCTTAGGACAGGTTCCATACGAGCAGTACTTC. Full variable domain (missing parts from reference TRBV5-1 and TRBJ2-7): KAGVTQTPRYLIKTRGQQVTLSCSPISGHRSVSWYQQTPGQGLQFLFEYFSETQRNKGNFPGRFSGRQFSNSRSEMNVSTLELGDSALYLCASSLGQVPYEQYFGPGTRLTVT.

The chain joins TRBV25-1 to TRBJ2-7, with D possibly matching TRBD2 (5 bases). The CDR3 is 14 amino acids. The germline V gene has CDR1 MGHDK and CDR2 SYGVNS. Between the trimmed V and J ends, which lost 3 bases and 5 bases, there was a span of 14 bases. CDR3 DNA: TGTGCCAGCAGTGAGCCGGGCGCCGGGAACGAGCAGTACTTC. It is translated as CASSEPGAGNEQYF.

The CDR3 DNA reads as TGTGCCAGTAGTATCACCCAGGGGTCGGGCACCGGGGAGCTGTTTTTT. As protein: CASSITQGSGTGELFF. This chain connects TRBV19 to TRBJ2-2; D might be TRBD1 (6 bases). The CDR3 runs to 16 residues. Germline V lookup: CDR1 LNHDA, CDR2 SQIVND (reference sequence). Trimming removed 3 bases from V and 4 bases from J, with 15 bases in between.

A word on this clone: The sample carries other DNA sequences with the same CDR3. The chain links TRBV12-3 or TRBV12-4 to TRBJ1-5; a possible D gene is TRBD1 (6 bases). The V end lost 6 bases, the J end lost 4 bases, and 10 bases lay between the germline ends. The CDR3 spans 13 residues. CDR3 sequence: CASSLDRNQPQHF. The CDR3 coding sequence is TGTGCCAGCAGCTTGGACAGAAATCAGCCCCAGCATTTT.

V and J are TRBV11-1 and TRBJ2-2; unclear D gene. The V and J ends lost 3 bases and 5 bases respectively, with 13 bases between them. Germline CDR1 reads SGHAT; CDR2 reads FQDESV (reference sequence). This CDR3 comprises 15 residues. The CDR3 DNA sequence: TGTGCCAGCAGCTTCGACGTGGTCGAGACCGGGGAGCTGTTTTTT. Its translation: CASSFDVVETGELFF. Drawing the rest from reference TRBV11-1 and TRBJ2-2, the complete variable domain is EAEVAQSPRYKITEKSQAVAFWCDPISGHATLYWYRQILGQGPELLVQFQDESVVDDSQLPKDRFSAERLKGVDSTLKIQPAELGDSAMYLCASSFDVVETGELFFGEGSRLTVL.

The chain employs TRBV2 and TRBJ1-2; no clear D. Germline V gene data show CDR1 as SNHLY and CDR2 as FYNNEI. The CDR3 runs to 13 residues. Trimming removed 8 bases from V and 4 bases from J, with 14 bases in between. The CDR3 DNA is TGTGCCAGCCTCGAGGGCCCCTTCTATGGCTACACCTTC. It yields the protein CASLEGPFYGYTF.

The CDR3 bases are TGTGCCAGCAGCTTAAGGCTGCGTTACAATGAGCAGTTCTTC. Translating gives CASSLRLRYNEQFF. This rearrangement joins TRBV7-9 to TRBJ2-1, with D hard to call. The CDR3 totals 14 residues. From germline, CDR1 is SEHNR and CDR2 FQNEAQ (reference sequence). The V end lost 2 bases, the J end lost 4 bases, and 9 bases lay between the germline ends.

The rearrangement links TRBV25-1 to TRBJ1-6; perhaps TRBD1 as D (5 bases). CDR3 length: 12 amino acids. Looked up from germline, CDR1 is MGHDK and CDR2 is SYGVNS. Trimming took 0 bases from V and 12 from J, leaving 6 bases between them. Written as DNA, the CDR3 is TGTGCCAGCAGTGAATACGGGGGACCCCTCCACTTT. Translation gives CASSEYGGPLHF.

The J gene is TRBJ2-2, the V gene TRBV5-6; a weak D match, TRBD1 (6 bases). CDR1 is SGHDT and CDR2 is YYEEEE in the germline V gene. This CDR3 is 13 amino acids long. Trimming took 3 bases from V and 12 from J, leaving 15 bases between them. The CDR3 DNA follows: TGTGCCAGCAGCTGGGACCGGGACATCAAGCTGTTTTTT. Residues: CASSWDRDIKLFF.

The genes are TRBV9 and TRBJ2-3, with 9 positions matching TRBD1. Germline values: CDR1 SGDLS, CDR2 YYNGEE. The J segment lost 4 bases and the V segment lost 7 bases, leaving 16 bases of the junction unmatched. The CDR3 has 17 amino acids. The chain's CDR3 is CASSHLDRTGVADTQYF. CDR3 bases: TGTGCCAGCTCCCATTTGGACCGGACAGGGGTGGCAGATACGCAGTATTTT.

In nucleotides, the CDR3 is TGTGCCAGCAGTTATGGAGGGACTAGCGGGTCAGATACGCAGTATTTT. Translated: CASSYGGTSGSDTQYF. The chain carries TRBV6-5 and TRBJ2-3; 12 bases fit TRBD2. Germline CDR1 is MNHEY and CDR2 is SVGAGI. The CDR3 spans 16 residues. The J segment lost 4 bases and the V segment lost 3 bases, leaving 5 bases of the junction unmatched.

V and J are TRBV7-9 and TRBJ1-2; maybe TRBD1 (5 bases). This CDR3 has 13 amino acids. Trimming shortened V by 5 bases and J by 4 bases, and 11 bases separated the two germline ends. CDR1 and CDR2 from the germline V gene are SEHNR and FQNEAQ (reference sequence). The CDR3 is CASSRQGTYGYTF. In DNA, the CDR3 is TGTGCCAGCAGCCGTCAGGGTACCTATGGCTACACCTTC.

DNA for the CDR3: TGTGCCAGCAGTTATATAGCGGGGGCATACAATGAGCAGTTCTTC. This encodes CASSYIAGAYNEQFF. The gene calls are TRBV27 and TRBJ2-1; TRBD2 matches 9 bases. From germline, CDR1 is MNHEY and CDR2 SMNVEV (reference sequence). This CDR3 is built from 15 residues. V lost 4 bases, J lost 4 bases, and 5 bases stayed unmatched.

Turning to this clone: At the DNA level, this CDR3 is encoded by other sequences in the same sample as well. The chain is built from TRBV19 and TRBJ1-1, with TRBD1 identical over 8 bases. Germline loops: CDR1 LNHDA, CDR2 SQIVND (reference sequence). CDR3 length: 14 residues. V shed 3 bases and J 5 bases; nucleotides not matched to a gene: 5. The CDR3 bases are TGTGCCAGTAGTATCCAGGGGGCGGGAACTGAAGCTTTCTTT. Translating it yields CASSIQGAGTEAFF.

This chain uses TRBV7-8 with TRBJ2-7, with 10 bases lining up with TRBD1. The V segment lost 1 base and the J segment 2 bases; nucleotides outside the gene matches: 5. This CDR3 comprises 16 residues. CDR1 and CDR2 (germline): SGHVS, FQNEAQ. The CDR3 protein is CASSLVGGTGAYEQYF. DNA of the CDR3: TGTGCCAGCAGCTTAGTAGGGGGGACAGGGGCCTACGAGCAGTACTTC. Full variable domain (outside the CDR3, taken from reference TRBV7-8 and TRBJ2-7): GAGVSQSPRYKVAKRGQDVALRCDPISGHVSLFWYQQALGQGPEFLTYFQNEAQLDKSGLPSDRFFAERPEGSVSTLKIQRTQQEDSAVYLCASSLVGGTGAYEQYFGPGTRLTVT.

The V and J genes are TRBV30 and TRBJ1-6; possibly TRBD1 for D (6 bases). Trimming removed 3 bases at V and 6 bases at J, with 18 bases between. Per the germline V gene, CDR1 is GTSNPN and CDR2 is SVGIG (reference sequence). The CDR3 is 16 amino acids. The DNA for the CDR3 is TGTGCCTGGAGGGGGGGCACCAGGGGCGGTAATTCACCCCTCCACTTT. It specifies CAWRGGTRGGNSPLHF.

The rearrangement uses TRBV7-9 and TRBJ1-1; possible D gene TRBD1, 5 bases. Germline V gene data show CDR1 as SEHNR and CDR2 as FQNEAQ (reference sequence). V gave up 4 bases and J gave up 8 bases, with 11 bases separating them. The CDR3 loop spans 12 amino acids. CDR3 region: CASSSGTAEAFF. The DNA of the CDR3 is TGTGCCAGCAGCTCCGGGACGGCAGAAGCTTTCTTT.

This sequence joins TRBV4-3 and TRBJ1-5, with D unresolved. The CDR3 is 15 amino acids. V was pared by 4 bases and J by 2 bases, with 12 bases between. The germline CDR1 and CDR2 sequences are LGHNA and YSLEER. CDR3 nucleotides: TGCGCCAGCAGCCCAACCTCGGGCCGCAATCAGCCCCAGCATTTT. Translating gives CASSPTSGRNQPQHF.

The genes are TRBV5-5 and TRBJ1-5; 8 nucleotides agree with TRBD1. Germline-derived CDR1 and CDR2 are SGHKS and YYEKEE (reference sequence). The CDR3 is made up of 14 amino acids. V trimming: 4 bases; J trimming: 7 bases; junction bases outside the gene matches: 7. The CDR3 loop is CASSPDRGKQPQHF. CDR3 nucleotides: TGTGCCAGCAGCCCCGACAGGGGAAAACAGCCCCAGCATTTT.

The chain combines TRBV6-1 with TRBJ1-4; possibly TRBD1 for D (5 bases). Germline V gene lookup returns CDR1 MNHNS and CDR2 SASEGT. V lost 1 base, J lost 4 bases, and 13 bases lay in between. This CDR3 has 16 amino acids. The CDR3 DNA reads as TGTGCCAGCAGTGAAGGCTGGGGAGGGGTTAATGAAAAACTGTTTTTT. It codes for CASSEGWGGVNEKLFF.

The table lists this clone with a few counts. V and J are TRBV24-1 and TRBJ1-3; D unresolved. Germline CDR1 KGHDR, CDR2 SFDVKD. Trimming took 1 base from V and 2 from J, leaving 8 bases between them. The CDR3 is 15 amino acids. The CDR3 nucleotides are TGTGCCACCAGTGATTTCCCCCTGGCTGGAAACACCATATATTTT. This sequence encodes CATSDFPLAGNTIYF.

CDR3 loop: CASNKMFGGEPTEAFF. The DNA of the CDR3 is TGTGCCAGTAATAAAATGTTTGGGGGAGAGCCCACTGAAGCTTTCTTT. The chain is built from TRBV19 and TRBJ1-1, with D perhaps TRBD1 (5 bases). This CDR3 has 16 residues. CDR1 and CDR2 from the germline V gene are LNHDA and SQIVND (reference sequence). The V and J ends lost 7 bases and 4 bases respectively, with 22 bases between them. Based on the CDR3 plus reference TRBV19 and TRBJ1-1, the full variable domain is DGGITQSPKYLFRKEGQNVTLSCEQNLNHDAMYWYRQDPGQGLRLIYYSQIVNDFQKGDIAEGYSVSREKKESFPLTVTSAQKNPTAFYLCASNKMFGGEPTEAFFGQGTRLTVV.

The rearrangement uses TRBV13 and TRBJ1-2; D is perhaps TRBD1 (6 bases). The CDR3 loop spans 12 amino acids. V gave up 5 bases and J gave up 5 bases, with 9 bases separating them. CDR1 and CDR2 (germline): PRHDT, FYEKMQ (reference sequence). CDR3 in amino acids: CASSITGYGYTF. CDR3 DNA sequence: TGTGCCAGCAGCATAACAGGGTATGGCTACACCTTC.

The chain carries TRBV6-1 and TRBJ1-5; D not certain. The CDR3 covers 14 residues. V was shortened by 1 base and J by 9 bases, with 13 bases between the two germline ends. In germline, CDR1 is MNHNS, CDR2 SASEGT. The CDR3 bases are TGTGCCAGCAGTGAAGGATGGAAAGAATCGCCCCAGCATTTT. The encoded protein is CASSEGWKESPQHF.

V usage is TRBV19 and J usage is TRBJ1-5, with D possibly matching TRBD1 (5 bases). The germline gives CDR1 LNHDA, CDR2 SQIVND (reference sequence). This CDR3 is 16 amino acids long. V dropped 4 bases and J dropped 3 bases, with 16 bases sitting between them. The CDR3 region has the DNA TGTGCCAGTAGTAAGGAGGGGACCCGACCCAATCAGCCCCAGCATTTT. Translated, it gives CASSKEGTRPNQPQHF.